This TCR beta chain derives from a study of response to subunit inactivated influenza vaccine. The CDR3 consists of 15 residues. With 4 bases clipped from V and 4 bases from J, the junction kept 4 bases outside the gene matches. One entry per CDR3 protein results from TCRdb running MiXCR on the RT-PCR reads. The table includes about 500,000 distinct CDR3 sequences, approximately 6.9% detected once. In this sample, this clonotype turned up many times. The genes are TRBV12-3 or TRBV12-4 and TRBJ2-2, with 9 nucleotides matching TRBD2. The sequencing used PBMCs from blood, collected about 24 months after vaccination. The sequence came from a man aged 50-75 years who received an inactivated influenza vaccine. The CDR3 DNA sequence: TGTGCCAGCAGTTCTCTAGCGGGGTTCACCGGGGAGCTGTTTTTT. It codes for CASSSLAGFTGELFF.